This TCR beta chain was recovered during a study of blood T cell repertoires in COVID-19. Study-level information: Specimens from acute and convalescent COVID-19 originated in the United States, Italy and Spain.

In germline, CDR1 is MNHNY, CDR2 SVGAGI (reference sequence). Trimming stripped 2 bases from V and 2 bases from J, with 7 bases between. The CDR3 is 13 residues long. Authors' data handling: Reference gene primer amplification in the assay estimated nucleated cell counts. The protocol was immunoSEQ multiplex PCR, while the TCRdb copy is restricted to in-frame clones and leaves out a portion. D and trimming come from the DNA, and the V and J calls and clone size come from that table. The data contain some 200,000 clones, 86% of them singletons. This chain joins TRBV6-6 and TRBJ2-7, with D possibly TRBD2 on 6 matching bases. The sequence derives from a man between 65 and 85 years old with acute or convalescent COVID-19. Sequenced material: peripheral blood. As DNA, the CDR3 is TGTGCCAGCAGTTACCGCGGGACCTACGAGCAGTACTTC. The encoded protein is CASSYRGTYEQYF.